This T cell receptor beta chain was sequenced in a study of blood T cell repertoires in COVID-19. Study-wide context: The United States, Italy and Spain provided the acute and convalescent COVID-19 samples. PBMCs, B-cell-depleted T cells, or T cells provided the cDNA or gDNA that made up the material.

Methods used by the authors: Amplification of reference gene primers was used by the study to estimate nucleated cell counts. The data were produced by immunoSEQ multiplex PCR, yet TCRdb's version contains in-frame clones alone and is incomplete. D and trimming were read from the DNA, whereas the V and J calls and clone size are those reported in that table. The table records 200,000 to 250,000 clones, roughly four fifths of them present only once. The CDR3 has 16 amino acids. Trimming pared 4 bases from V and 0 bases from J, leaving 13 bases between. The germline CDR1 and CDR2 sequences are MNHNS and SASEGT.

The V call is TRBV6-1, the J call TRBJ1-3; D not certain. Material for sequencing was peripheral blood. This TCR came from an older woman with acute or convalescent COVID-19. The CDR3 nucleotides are TGTGCCAGCAGTGCGCCCAGTGAGGGCTCTGGAAACACCATATATTTT. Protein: CASSAPSEGSGNTIYF.